This TCR beta chain was identified during a study of vaccination and CD4 T cells after COVID-19. A remark on this clonotype: The target antigen is unknown.

The sample's treatment: approximately nine-day PBMC culture with coronavirus spike peptide pools or control peptides (ViraFEST assay). Before Alpha, Beta and Delta appeared in the US, convalescents tested positive (March–late 2020). The CDR3 contains 13 residues. With 5 bases removed from V and 6 bases from J, the gap between germline ends came to 13 bases. Germline V gene data show CDR1 as MGHDK and CDR2 as SYGVNS. Once obtained from cultured CD4+ T cells, the DNA was sequenced using the Oncomine TCR Beta short-read assay. Cultured CD4+ T cells yielded the extracted genomic DNA. In TCRdb, the PCR reads were re-called with MiXCR into one record per CDR3 protein. Of approximately 8,100 distinct CDR3 sequences in the sample, around 51% are singletons; the top ten hold under 40%.

This receptor was identified in a human donor who had recovered from COVID-19. Sample: CD4+ T cells from blood, cultured in vitro. The V call is TRBV25-1, the J call TRBJ1-2; a weak D match, TRBD1 (6 bases). CDR3 DNA: TGTGCCAGCAGTCGCCCAGGGGAGGATGGCTACACCTTC. Translating gives CASSRPGEDGYTF.